This T cell receptor (beta chain) originates from a study of cytomegalovirus exposure and HLA in healthy donors. Profiled with immunoSEQ multiplex PCR; TCRdb holds only in-frame clones, not every one. Of 260,000 or so clones in the sample, around nine tenths were seen once. As for this clone: Its antigen is as yet unknown.

Study results and limitations: Reported results showed that the classifier diagnosed cytomegalovirus status with high specificity and sensitivity.

CDR1 and CDR2 (germline): LGHNA, YSLEER. Germline trimming cut 4 bases from V and 9 bases from J; bases unmatched to any gene: 12. This CDR3 is built from 14 residues. The chain carries TRBV4-3 and TRBJ2-7, with 7 nucleotides matching TRBD1. The TCR was taken from a man aged 18 to 29 in good health and CMV-seronegative. Sequenced material: PBMCs. In nucleotides, the CDR3 is TGCGCCAGCAGCCCTGAAAGGAGACAGGGTGGGCAGTACTTC. Protein product: CASSPERRQGGQYF.